This T cell receptor beta chain was profiled in a study of CD8 T cells in Susac syndrome. V lost 6 bases and J 0 bases, leaving 15 bases between the germline ends. The CDR3 has 16 residues. From germline, CDR1 is SGHVS and CDR2 FQNEAQ. CD8+ and CD4+ T cells circulating in blood were sequenced for TCR beta. The TEMRA cells underwent FACS enrichment, while the CD8+ and CD4+ T cells underwent negative isolation. This clonotype was counted a single time. RNA amounts of 0.5 to 1 ug underwent reverse transcription with random hexamers. TCR beta CDR3 was amplified by immunoSEQ covering 54 Vbeta and 13 Jbeta. TCRdb processed the immunoSEQ multiplex PCR reads anew with MiXCR; each CDR3 protein has one entry. The table records some 190,000 distinct CDR3 sequences, 95% of them present only once.

The clonotype was recovered from a human donor with multiple sclerosis. The sample comprised CD4+ T cells from PBMCs. The chain couples TRBV7-8 to TRBJ1-5; D is perhaps TRBD1 (5 bases). CDR3 loop: CASSQSGPFSNQPQHF. CDR3 bases: TGTGCCAGCAGTCAATCGGGACCCTTTAGCAATCAGCCCCAGCATTTT.